This T cell receptor beta chain was documented in a study of T-cell memory formation after mild COVID-19. The table lists this clonotype with a few counts. The CDR3 loop spans 14 amino acids. V lost 4 bases, J lost 7 bases, and 5 bases stayed unmatched. The germline gives CDR1 LGHDT, CDR2 YNNKEL (reference sequence). TCRdb analysed the 5' RACE reads with MiXCR anew, one entry per CDR3 protein. The table includes around 200,000 distinct CDR3 sequences, over 9.5% detected once. The source material was PBMCs or a T cell subset sorted from them (not recorded which). The receptor's source is a man between 18 and 29 years old who had mild COVID-19 (a few samples of this study predate the infection). Cell type and time point are not known. The rearrangement links TRBV3-1 to TRBJ2-1, with TRBD1 identical over 9 bases. The CDR3 loop reads CASSLTGTGNEQFF. CDR3 bases: TGTGCCAGCAGCCTCACCGGGACAGGGAATGAGCAGTTCTTC.